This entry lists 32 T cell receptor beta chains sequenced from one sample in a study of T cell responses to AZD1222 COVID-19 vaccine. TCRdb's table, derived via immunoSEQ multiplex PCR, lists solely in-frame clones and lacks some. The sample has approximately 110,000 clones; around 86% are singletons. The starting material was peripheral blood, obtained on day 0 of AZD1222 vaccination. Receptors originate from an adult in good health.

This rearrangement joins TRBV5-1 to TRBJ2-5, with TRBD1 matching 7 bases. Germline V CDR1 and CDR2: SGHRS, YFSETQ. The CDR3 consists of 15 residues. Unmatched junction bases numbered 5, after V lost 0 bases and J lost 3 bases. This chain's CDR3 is CASSLGDRVKETQYF. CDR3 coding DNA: TGCGCCAGCAGCTTGGGCGACAGGGTAAAAGAGACCCAGTACTTC.

For the CDR3, the DNA is TGTGCCAGCAGCCCGACACGGGACACTGAAGCTTTCTTT. The encoded protein is CASSPTRDTEAFF. The V call is TRBV7-8, the J call TRBJ1-1, with no clear D. The CDR3 contains 13 residues. V lost 5 bases, J lost 3 bases, and 10 bases lay in between. CDR1 SGHVS and CDR2 FQNEAQ come from the germline V gene.

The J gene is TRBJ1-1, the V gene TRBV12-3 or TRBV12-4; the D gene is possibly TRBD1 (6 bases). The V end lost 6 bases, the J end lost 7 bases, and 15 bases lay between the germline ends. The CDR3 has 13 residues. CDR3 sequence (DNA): TGTGCCAGCAGCCCCGGGGGGGCTGGTGAAGCTTTCTTT. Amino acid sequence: CASSPGGAGEAFF.

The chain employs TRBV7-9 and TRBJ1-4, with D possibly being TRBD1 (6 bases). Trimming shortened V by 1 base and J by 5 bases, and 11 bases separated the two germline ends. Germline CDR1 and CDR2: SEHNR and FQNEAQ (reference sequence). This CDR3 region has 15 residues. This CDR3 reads CASSLGQGRNEKLFF. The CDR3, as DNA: TGTGCCAGCAGCTTAGGCCAGGGGAGGAATGAAAAACTGTTTTTT.

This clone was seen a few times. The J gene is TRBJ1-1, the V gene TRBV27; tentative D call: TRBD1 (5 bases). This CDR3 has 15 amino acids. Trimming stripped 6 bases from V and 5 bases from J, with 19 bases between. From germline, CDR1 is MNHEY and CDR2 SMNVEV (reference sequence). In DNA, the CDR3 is TGTGCCAGCAGCCCTCAGCTGGGGGGGTCGACTGAAGCTTTCTTT. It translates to CASSPQLGGSTEAFF.

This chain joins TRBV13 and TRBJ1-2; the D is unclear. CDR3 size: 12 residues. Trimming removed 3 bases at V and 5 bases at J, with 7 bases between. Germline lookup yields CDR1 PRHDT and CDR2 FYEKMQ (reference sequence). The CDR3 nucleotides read TGTGCCAGCAGCTTCCTGTGGTATGGCTACACCTTC. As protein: CASSFLWYGYTF.

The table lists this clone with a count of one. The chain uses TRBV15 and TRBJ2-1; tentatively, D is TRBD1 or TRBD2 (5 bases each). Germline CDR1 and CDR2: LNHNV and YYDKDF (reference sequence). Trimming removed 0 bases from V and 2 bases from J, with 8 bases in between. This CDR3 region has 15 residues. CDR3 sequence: CATSRDPGPYNEQFF. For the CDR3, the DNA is TGTGCCACCAGCAGAGATCCGGGACCCTACAATGAGCAGTTCTTC.

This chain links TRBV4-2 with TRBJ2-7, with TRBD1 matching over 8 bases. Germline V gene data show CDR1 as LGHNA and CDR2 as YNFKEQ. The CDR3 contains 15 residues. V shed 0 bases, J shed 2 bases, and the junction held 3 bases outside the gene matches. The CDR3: CASSQDRQGTYEQYF. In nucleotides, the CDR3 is TGTGCCAGCAGCCAAGACCGACAGGGGACCTACGAGCAGTACTTC.

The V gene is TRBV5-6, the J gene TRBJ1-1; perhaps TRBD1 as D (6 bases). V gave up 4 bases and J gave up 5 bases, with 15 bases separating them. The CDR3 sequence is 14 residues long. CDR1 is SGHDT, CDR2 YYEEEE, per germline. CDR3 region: CASSQTTGWTEAFF. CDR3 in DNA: TGTGCCAGCAGCCAAACGACAGGATGGACTGAAGCTTTCTTT.

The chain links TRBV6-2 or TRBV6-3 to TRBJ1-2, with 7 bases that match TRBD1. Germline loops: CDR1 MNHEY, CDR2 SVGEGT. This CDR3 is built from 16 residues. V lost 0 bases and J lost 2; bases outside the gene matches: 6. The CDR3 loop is CASSYSKVTGNYGYTF. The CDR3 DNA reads TGTGCCAGCAGTTACTCGAAGGTGACAGGGAACTATGGCTACACCTTC.

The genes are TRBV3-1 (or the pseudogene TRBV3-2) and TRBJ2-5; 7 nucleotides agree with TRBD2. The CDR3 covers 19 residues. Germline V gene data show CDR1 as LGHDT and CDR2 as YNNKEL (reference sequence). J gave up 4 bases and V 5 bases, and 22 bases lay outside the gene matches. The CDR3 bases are TGTGCCAGCAGCGGCTTGGCGACCCTGAGGGGAGGGGCAGGAGAGACCCAGTACTTC. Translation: CASSGLATLRGGAGETQYF.

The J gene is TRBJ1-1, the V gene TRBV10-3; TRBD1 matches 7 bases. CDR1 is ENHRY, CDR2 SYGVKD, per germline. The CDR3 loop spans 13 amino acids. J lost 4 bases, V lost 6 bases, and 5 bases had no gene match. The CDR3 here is CAIRRQGSTEAFF. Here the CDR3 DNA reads TGTGCCATCAGGAGACAGGGATCCACTGAAGCTTTCTTT.

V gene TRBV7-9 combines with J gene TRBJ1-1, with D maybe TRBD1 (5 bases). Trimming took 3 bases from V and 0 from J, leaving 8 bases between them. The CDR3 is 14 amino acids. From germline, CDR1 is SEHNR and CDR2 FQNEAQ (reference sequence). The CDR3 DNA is TGTGCCAGCAGCTTGGTAGGGGTGAACACTGAAGCTTTCTTT. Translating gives CASSLVGVNTEAFF.

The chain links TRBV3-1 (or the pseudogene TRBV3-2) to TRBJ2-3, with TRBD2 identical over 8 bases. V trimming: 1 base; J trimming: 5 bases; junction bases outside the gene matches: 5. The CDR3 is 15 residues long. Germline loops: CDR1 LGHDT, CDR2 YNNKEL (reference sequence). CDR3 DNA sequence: TGTGCCAGCAGCCAAGGTCCCGCGGGGGGAGATACGCAGTATTTT. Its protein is CASSQGPAGGDTQYF.

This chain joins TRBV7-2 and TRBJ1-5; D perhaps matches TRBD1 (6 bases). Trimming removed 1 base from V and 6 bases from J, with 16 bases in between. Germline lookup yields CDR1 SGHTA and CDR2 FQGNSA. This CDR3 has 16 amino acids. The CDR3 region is CASSLDSTGHVQPQHF. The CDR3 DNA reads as TGTGCCAGCAGCTTAGATAGTACAGGGCATGTTCAGCCCCAGCATTTT.

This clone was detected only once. DNA of the CDR3: TGTGCCAGCAGTGAAGGTGCTCTCCAAAATCAGCCCCAGCATTTT. Amino acid sequence: CASSEGALQNQPQHF. This chain links TRBV2 with TRBJ1-5; D is unclear. Germline-derived CDR1 and CDR2 are SNHLY and FYNNEI. The CDR3 has 15 amino acids. The germline V and J ends were trimmed by 1 base and 4 bases, with 11 bases remaining between them.

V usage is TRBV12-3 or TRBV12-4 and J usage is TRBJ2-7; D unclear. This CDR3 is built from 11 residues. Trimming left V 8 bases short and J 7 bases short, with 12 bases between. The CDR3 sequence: CASRSGVEQYF. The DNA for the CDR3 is TGTGCCAGCCGTTCAGGAGTGGAGCAGTACTTC.

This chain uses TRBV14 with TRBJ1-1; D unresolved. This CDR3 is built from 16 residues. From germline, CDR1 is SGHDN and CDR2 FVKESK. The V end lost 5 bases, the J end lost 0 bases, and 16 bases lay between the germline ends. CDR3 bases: TGTGCCAGCAGCGTGCACCCCGGACCGTTGAACACTGAAGCTTTCTTT. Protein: CASSVHPGPLNTEAFF.

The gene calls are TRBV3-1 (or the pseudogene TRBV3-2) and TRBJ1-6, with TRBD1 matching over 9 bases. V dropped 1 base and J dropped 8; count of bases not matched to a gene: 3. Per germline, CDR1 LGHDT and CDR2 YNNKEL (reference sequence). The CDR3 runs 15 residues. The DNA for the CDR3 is TGTGCCAGCAGCCAAGGGACAGGGGACTATTCACCCCTCCACTTT. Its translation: CASSQGTGDYSPLHF.

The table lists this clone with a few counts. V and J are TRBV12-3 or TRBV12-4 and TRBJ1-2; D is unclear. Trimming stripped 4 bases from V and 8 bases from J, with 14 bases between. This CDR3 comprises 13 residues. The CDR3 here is CASSYLRNEGYTF. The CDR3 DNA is TGTGCCAGCAGTTACCTTCGGAACGAGGGCTACACCTTC.

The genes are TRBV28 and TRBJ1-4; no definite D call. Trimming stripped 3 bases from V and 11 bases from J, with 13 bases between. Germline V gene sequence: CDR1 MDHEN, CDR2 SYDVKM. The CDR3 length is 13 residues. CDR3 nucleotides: TGTGCCAGCAGTTTTAGTGCTGGGCGGAAACTGTTTTTT. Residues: CASSFSAGRKLFF.

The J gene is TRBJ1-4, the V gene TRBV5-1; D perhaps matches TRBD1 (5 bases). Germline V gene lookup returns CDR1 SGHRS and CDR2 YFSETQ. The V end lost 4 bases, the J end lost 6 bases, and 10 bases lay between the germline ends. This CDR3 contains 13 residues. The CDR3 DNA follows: TGCGCCAGCAGCGCCCGGGACCATGAAAAACTGTTTTTT. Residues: CASSARDHEKLFF.

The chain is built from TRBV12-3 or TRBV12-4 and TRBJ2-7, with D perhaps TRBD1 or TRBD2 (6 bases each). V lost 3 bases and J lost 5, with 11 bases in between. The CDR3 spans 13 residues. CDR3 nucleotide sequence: TGTGCCAGCAGTTTTAGGGGGGAACACGAGCAGTACTTC. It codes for CASSFRGEHEQYF.

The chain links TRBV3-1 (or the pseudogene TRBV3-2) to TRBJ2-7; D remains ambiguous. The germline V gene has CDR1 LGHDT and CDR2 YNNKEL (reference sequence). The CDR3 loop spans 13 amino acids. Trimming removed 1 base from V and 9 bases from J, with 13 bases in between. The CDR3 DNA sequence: TGTGCCAGCAGCCAAGGGATAGGGTTTGGGCAGTACTTC. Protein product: CASSQGIGFGQYF.

DNA of the CDR3: TGTGCCAGCAGCTTGGTCTATGCGGGGCGCACAGATACGCAGTATTTT. Amino acids: CASSLVYAGRTDTQYF. The chain links TRBV5-6 to TRBJ2-3, with D possibly TRBD2 on 6 matching bases. Germline CDR1 SGHDT, CDR2 YYEEEE. Deletions cut 0 bases from V and 1 base from J, with 12 bases between. The CDR3 runs 16 residues. The full variable domain, its missing parts supplied by reference TRBV5-6 and TRBJ2-3, is DAGVTQSPTHLIKTRGQQVTLRCSPKSGHDTVSWYQQALGQGPQFIFQYYEEEERQRGNFPDRFSGHQFPNYSSELNVNALLLGDSALYLCASSLVYAGRTDTQYFGPGTRLTVL.

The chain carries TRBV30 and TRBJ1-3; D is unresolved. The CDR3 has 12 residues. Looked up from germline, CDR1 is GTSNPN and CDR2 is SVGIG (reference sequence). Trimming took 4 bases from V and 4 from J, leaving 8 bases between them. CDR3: CAWTGDGNTIYF. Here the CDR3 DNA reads TGTGCCTGGACAGGAGACGGAAACACCATATATTTT.

CDR3: CASSHISNNYNEQFF. The CDR3, as DNA: TGTGCCAGCAGCCATATATCCAACAACTACAATGAGCAGTTCTTC. The chain joins TRBV5-4 to TRBJ2-1; D gene uncertain. This CDR3 has 15 amino acids. Trimming cost V 4 bases and J 3 bases, with 14 bases left between them. Germline V gene lookup returns CDR1 SGHNT and CDR2 YYREEE (reference sequence).

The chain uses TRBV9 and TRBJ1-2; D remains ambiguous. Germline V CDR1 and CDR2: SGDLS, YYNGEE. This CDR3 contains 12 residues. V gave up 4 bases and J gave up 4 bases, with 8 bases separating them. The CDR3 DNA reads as TGTGCCAGCAGCCCGCCCGGCTATGGCTACACCTTC. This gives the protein CASSPPGYGYTF.

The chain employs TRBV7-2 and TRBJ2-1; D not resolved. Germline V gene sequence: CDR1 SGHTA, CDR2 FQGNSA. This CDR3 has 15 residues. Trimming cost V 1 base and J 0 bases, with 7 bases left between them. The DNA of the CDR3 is TGTGCCAGCAGCTTAGTCTTAAGCTCCTACAATGAGCAGTTCTTC. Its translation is CASSLVLSSYNEQFF.

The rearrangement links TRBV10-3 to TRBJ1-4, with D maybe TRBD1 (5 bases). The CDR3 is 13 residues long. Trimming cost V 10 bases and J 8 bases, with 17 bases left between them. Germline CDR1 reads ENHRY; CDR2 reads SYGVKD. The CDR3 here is CATEGQGKEKLFF. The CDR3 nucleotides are TGTGCCACCGAGGGGCAGGGCAAGGAAAAACTGTTTTTT.

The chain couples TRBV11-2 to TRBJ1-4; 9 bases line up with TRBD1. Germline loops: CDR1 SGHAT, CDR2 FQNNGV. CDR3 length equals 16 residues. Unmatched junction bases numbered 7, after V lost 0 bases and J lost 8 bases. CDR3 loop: CASSLDRGTGYEKLFF. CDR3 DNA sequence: TGTGCCAGCAGCTTAGACAGAGGGACAGGGTACGAAAAACTGTTTTTT.

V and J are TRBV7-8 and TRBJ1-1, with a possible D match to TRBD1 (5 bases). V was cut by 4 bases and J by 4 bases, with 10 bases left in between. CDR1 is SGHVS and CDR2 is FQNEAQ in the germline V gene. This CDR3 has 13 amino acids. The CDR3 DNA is TGTGCCAGCAGCTACGAGGGGTCCACTGAAGCTTTCTTT. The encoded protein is CASSYEGSTEAFF.